The 18 T cell receptor beta chains presented below share a single source sample, sequenced in a study of tumor and adjacent non-tumor tissue in lung cancer. No cell sorting was done before RNA was extracted from the tissue. More than 3 cm separated this lung sample from the edge of the tumor. The library came from three nested PCR rounds adapted from ARM-PCR protocols. TCRdb redid the calling of the multiplex PCR reads with MiXCR, one entry per CDR3 protein. The sample has some 100,000 distinct CDR3 sequences; approximately 65% are singletons. Sequenced material: distant non-tumor lung tissue. These receptors were taken from a man aged 25 to 45 with non-small cell lung cancer.

On this clonotype itself: The conserved closing phenylalanine or tryptophan is absent in this CDR3, likely reflecting a read error. The V and J genes are TRBV20-1 and TRBJ2-1; 8 nucleotides agree with TRBD2. The CDR3 loop spans 15 amino acids. Per the germline V gene, CDR1 is DFQATT and CDR2 is SNEGSKA (reference sequence). As DNA, the CDR3 is TGCAGTGCTAGGGAAGGTAGCGGGGACTACAATGAACAGTTCTTA. Protein sequence: CSAREGSGDYNEQFL.

On this clonotype: Given the absence of the conserved phenylalanine or tryptophan at the CDR3 end, a read error is likely. This chain links TRBV7-9 with TRBJ2-3; a weak D match, TRBD1 (5 bases). There are 12 residues in the CDR3. CDR1 is SEHNR and CDR2 is FQNEAQ in the germline V gene (reference sequence). The DNA for the CDR3 is TGTACCAGCAGCTTAGGGGAAGATACGCAGTATTTG. Translation: CTSSLGEDTQYL.

The J gene is TRBJ2-5, the V gene TRBV20-1; D is ambiguous. CDR1 is DFQATT, CDR2 SNEGSKA, per germline (reference sequence). Trimming shortened V by 2 bases and J by 5 bases, and 9 bases separated the two germline ends. The CDR3 contains 12 residues. The chain's CDR3 is CSARREVETQYF. The DNA for the CDR3 is TGCAGTGCTAGAAGGGAAGTTGAGACCCAGTACTTC.

Turning to this clonotype: This likely comes from a read error, as the CDR3 has no conserved phenylalanine or tryptophan at its end. The chain couples TRBV28 to TRBJ1-5, with D perhaps matching TRBD1 (6 bases). Germline CDR1 reads MDHEN; CDR2 reads SYDVKM. V was shortened by 7 bases and J by 4 bases, with 17 bases between the two germline ends. The CDR3 has 15 amino acids. CDR3 sequence (DNA): TGTGCCAGCATTTTTTCCAGGGGCCGAAATCAGCCCCAGCATTCT. Translating gives CASIFSRGRNQPQHS.

The V gene is TRBV5-1, the J gene TRBJ1-1; D may be TRBD1 (5 bases). The V end lost 4 bases, the J end lost 0 bases, and 22 bases lay between the germline ends. Germline assignment: CDR1 SGHRS and CDR2 YFSETQ. CDR3 length equals 18 residues. The CDR3 sequence is CASSPPLGQETLNTEAFF. In nucleotides, the CDR3 is TGCGCCAGCAGCCCCCCCTTGGGGCAGGAAACCTTGAACACTGAAGCTTTCTTT.

The sample holds a few counts of this clonotype. This may be a read error, as it is one base from a much larger clone. This is likely a read error, given that the CDR3 carries no conserved phenylalanine or tryptophan at its end. This chain uses TRBV6-1 with TRBJ1-5, with a tentative D call TRBD1 (5 bases). The CDR3 is 13 amino acids. Trimming cost V 7 bases and J 3 bases, with 10 bases left between them. From germline, CDR1 is MNHNS and CDR2 SASEGT. In DNA form, the CDR3 reads TGTGCCAGCATGAGGACACACAATCAGCCCCAGCATTCT. It codes for CASMRTHNQPQHS.

Comment on this clonotype: Compared with germline, one end of the junction differs, possibly owing to a read error. The chain has TRBV12-3 or TRBV12-4 and TRBJ2-1; the D call may be TRBD1 or TRBD2 (5 bases each). This CDR3 has 16 amino acids. The CDR3, as DNA: TGTGCTAGCAGTTTCGGGTGGGACGGGGCTTACAATGAGCAGTTCTTC. This encodes CASSFGWDGAYNEQFF.

This clonotype was detected once. The junction departs from the called germline gene at one end, perhaps through a read error. The V call is TRBV12-3 or TRBV12-4, the J call TRBJ2-3; D gene unclear. The CDR3 is 11 residues long. CDR3 amino acids: CTSSLADTQYF. CDR3 in DNA: TGCACCAGCAGTTTGGCAGATACGCAGTATTTT.

As for this clonotype: One base away lies a much larger clone, so this may be a sequencing read error. CDR3 bases: TGTGCCAGCACCCTACCCGGGACAAGGGCCCGGACCCAGTACTTC. This translates into CASTLPGTRARTQYF. The gene calls are TRBV6-1 and TRBJ2-5, with D possibly TRBD1 on 6 matching bases. Germline values: CDR1 MNHNS, CDR2 SASEGT. Between the trimmed V and J ends, which lost 7 bases and 7 bases, there was a span of 22 bases. CDR3 length: 15 amino acids.

For this clonotype: One end of the junction is discordant with germline, which a read error may explain. The V and J genes are TRBV6-5 and TRBJ2-3; 7 nucleotides agree with TRBD1. Germline-derived CDR1 and CDR2 are MNHEY and SVGAGI. The CDR3 has 15 amino acids. The CDR3 coding sequence is TGTGCCAGCAGTTCCGGGATAGGGGGCAAAGATATGCAGTATTTT. Residues: CASSSGIGGKDMQYF.

Comments on this clonotype: Possible read error: a much larger clone is one base away. The gene calls are TRBV5-6 and TRBJ1-3, with unresolved D. This CDR3 region has 13 residues. Germline CDR1 and CDR2: SGHDT and YYEEEE. The V end lost 9 bases, the J end lost 1 base, and 11 bases lay between the germline ends. CDR3 coding DNA: TGTGCCAACCCCGGGGTGTCTGGAAACACCATATATTTT. Residues: CANPGVSGNTIYF.

A remark on this clonotype: The junction and the germline gene differ at one end; a read error may be behind it. The chain links TRBV12-3 or TRBV12-4 to TRBJ2-6; no reliable D call. This CDR3 has 14 amino acids. CDR3 in amino acids: CARSLDSGANVLTF. The CDR3 nucleotides read TGTGCCAGAAGTTTAGACTCAGGGGCCAACGTCCTGACTTTC.

Comments on this clonotype: The junction does not match germline at one end; this may be a read error. The rearrangement joins TRBV11-2 to TRBJ2-1, with D possibly being TRBD2 (5 bases). The germline CDR1 and CDR2 sequences are SGHAT and FQNNGV. This CDR3 is built from 16 residues. CDR3 nucleotides: TGTGCCAGCAGCCCCCGGAGGACGGGCTCCTACAATGAACAGTTCTTC. Translation: CASSPRRTGSYNEQFF.

Of note for this clonotype: Because the CDR3 is missing its conserved closing phenylalanine or tryptophan, this is likely a read error. The DNA is left out, because the CDR3 cannot be placed on it with certainty; the CDR3 is given as TCRdb lists it. This chain connects TRBV4-1 to TRBJ2-7; TRBD1, the table's D call, was not compared with the DNA. The CDR3 spans 15 residues, counting both ends. In germline, CDR1 is MGHRA, CDR2 YSYEKL. The CDR3 reads CTSSQDPGASYEQHI.

In this sample, this clonotype turned up many times. The DNA of the CDR3 is TGTGCCAGCAGCCGCCTCAGGGAAGAGACCGGGGAGCTGTTTTTT. This codes for CASSRLREETGELFF. This chain uses TRBV11-1 with TRBJ2-2, with a possible D match to TRBD1 (5 bases). Trimming took off 5 bases at V and 5 bases at J, with 15 bases between the two ends. Germline V lookup: CDR1 SGHAT, CDR2 FQDESV (reference sequence). CDR3 length: 15 amino acids.

This clonotype was observed a handful of times. This may arise from a read error, as a much more abundant clone is one base away. This chain joins TRBV12-3 or TRBV12-4 and TRBJ1-6, with no clear D. The CDR3 sequence is 13 residues long. The CDR3 reads CASSGRQHSSLHF. CDR3 DNA sequence: TGTGCCAGCAGCGGACGACAACATTCATCCCTCCACTTT.

This clonotype was seen a handful of times. The rearrangement joins TRBV20-1 to TRBJ1-5; tentative D call: TRBD1 (5 bases). V shed 0 bases and J shed 2 bases, with 14 bases lying between them. The CDR3 has 16 residues. CDR1 DFQATT and CDR2 SNEGSKA come from the germline V gene (reference sequence). Here the CDR3 reads CSARDFQGYGNQPQHF. DNA for the CDR3: TGCAGTGCTAGAGATTTCCAGGGTTACGGCAATCAGCCCCAGCATTTT.

Turning to this clonotype: No conserved phenylalanine or tryptophan is present at the end of the CDR3, so a read error is the likely explanation. It is unclear where the CDR3 begins or ends on the DNA, so no DNA is shown, and the CDR3 is as TCRdb lists it. The chain links TRBV29-1 to TRBJ1-2; TRBD1, the D gene given by the table, was not confirmed from the DNA. The length of the CDR3 is 14 amino acids, counting both ends. Germline V CDR1 and CDR2: SQVTM, ANQGSEA. CDR3 sequence reads: CSVDAGAGNYGHTL.